One T cell receptor (beta chain) is described in this entry. The clone's antigen remains unknown. There are no base qualities to consult, and no much larger clone falls within one base. Including the terminal cysteine and phenylalanine, the CDR3 comprises 16 residues. The sequence is cut down to CDR3 DNA, 48 bases in frame from base 1. Trimmed from V: 2 bases; trimmed from J: 7 bases; junction bases lacking a gene match: 7. For CDR1 and CDR2, the germline V gene lists SGDLS and YYNGEE. The data were obtained in a study of blood T cells in healthy people across ages (dated by TCRdb to about 2015). With respect to the entire study: In model experiments, template switching captured roughly one uniquely barcoded TCR beta cDNA molecule for every two T cells. To track age-related changes in TCR beta repertoire diversity, the study relied on deep sequencing normalized with unique cDNA molecular identifiers. The donors were divided into four age groups: young (average around 16 years), middle-aged (around 41), aged (around 59) and long-lived (82). To avoid experimental bias, donors of different ages were randomly spread across the sequencing lanes. The study analyzed two additional independent replicas of 1 million unique cDNA reads from the same blood draw for two donors, one aged 18 to 29 and one aged 80 or older. On the study overall, not on this receptor specifically: The long-lived group showed more naive CD4+ T cells, fewer expanded clones and increased TCR diversity than the aged group, suggesting age selection. Observed TCR beta diversity per million T cells fell roughly linearly with age, and a significant reduction was already apparent by age about 36. Observed TCR beta diversity correlated strongly with the percentage of naive T cells measured by flow cytometry. Donor CMV infection status was unknown, potentially confounding age-related changes in expanded clonotypes. Because profiling used bulk unsorted PBMCs, naive and antigen-experienced compartments could not be compared conclusively. Estimates of total diversity based on one million sequenced T cells were considered lower bounds and underestimates.

Library creation used 5' RACE. The sample was run on an Illumina HiSeq 2500. A second PCR of 7 to 11 cycles was performed with a sample-barcoded 5' primer and a J-beta primer mix. A template-switch 5' adaptor carrying 12 random nucleotides introduced a unique molecular identifier onto each TCR beta cDNA molecule. Each sample yielded at least 3 million CDR3-containing paired-end reads. First-strand cDNA synthesis was performed from all RNA using the Mint cDNA synthesis kit, with priming by a TRBC-specific oligonucleotide. All cDNA was treated with uracil-DNA glycosylase and then went through a first 18-cycle PCR with the universal primers M1SS and BC2_uni_R. The authors' pipeline ran thus. For normalization, 1 million high-quality reads, each with a distinct molecular identifier, were randomly selected from each sample. Instead of being binned into consensus sequences, reads with shared molecular identifiers were discarded. MiTCR, set to a Q25 quality threshold and the strictest error-elimination algorithm, was used for CDR3 identification, clonotype clustering and error correction. A nonparametric unseen species model with Euler transformation was used to estimate lower-bound total TCR beta diversity. TCRdb handled the public reads itself, with Q25 trimming in fastp and clone calling in MiXCR, and kept productive beta chains. Every entry covers one CDR3 protein and lists the most common genes and DNA from its rows. TCRdb, not the authors, supplied the V and J calls. The sample table lists over a million distinct CDR3 sequences, 40% to 55% of them with a count of one. The biggest ten clones account for approximately 20% of the sample.

Systemically healthy Caucasian individuals from Russia, 35 to 50 in total and aged roughly 6 to 100 years, were included as donors. About 10 milliliters of peripheral blood were collected from each donor into EDTA-treated Vacutainer tubes. Ficoll-Paque density-gradient centrifugation was used to isolate PBMCs, with at least 6 million per sample. Total RNA, at least 6 micrograms per sample, was extracted from PBMCs with Trizol reagent. Naive CD45RAhigh/CD27high T cell percentages were measured by flow cytometry on a PBMC aliquot from every donor. Recombination connected TRBV9 to TRBJ2-1, and 12 junctional nucleotides match TRBD2. The receptor was derived from an older woman in good health. Sequenced input: blood. The CDR3 protein: CASSVATSGRNNEQFF. The DNA reads as follows: TGTGCCAGCAGCGTGGCAACTAGCGGGAGGAATAATGAGCAGTTCTTC.